One TCR beta chain is described in this entry. Losses at the gene ends were 5 bases for V and 4 bases for J; bases not matched to a gene: 12. The CDR3 extends over 16 amino acids. The germline V gene has CDR1 MDHEN and CDR2 SYDVKM. The table came from immunoSEQ multiplex PCR; TCRdb's copy has only in-frame clones and leaves some out. The table includes fewer than 350,000 clones, under 95% detected once. This specimen belongs to a study of blood T cell repertoires in COVID-19. The sample was PBMCs or T cells enriched from blood (not recorded which). This sequence was found in a middle-aged woman with acute COVID-19. This chain connects TRBV28 to TRBJ2-5, with 8 nucleotides matching TRBD2. The DNA for the CDR3 is TGTGCCAGCAGTGACCCGAGGGGTAGCGGGGCAGAGACCCAGTACTTC. Its translation is CASSDPRGSGAETQYF. The full variable domain, with the rest looked up from reference TRBV28 and TRBJ2-5, is DVKVTQSSRYLVKRTGEKVFLECVQDMDHENMFWYRQDPGLGLRLIYFSYDVKMKEKGDIPEGYSVSREKKERFSLILESASTNQTSMYLCASSDPRGSGAETQYFGPGTRLLVL.